The clone carrying this T cell receptor beta chain was detected only a few times. The CDR3 is 16 residues long. CDR1 is MNHEY and CDR2 is SVGAGI in the germline V gene. The J segment lost 10 bases and the V segment lost 2 bases, leaving 11 bases of the junction unmatched. The sample originates from a study of control samples from healthy donors and cancer patients. Clones were read by immunoSEQ multiplex PCR, and TCRdb kept only the in-frame ones, dropping some. The sample contains 120,000 to 150,000 clones, 75% to 95% of which appear only once. The V call is TRBV6-5, the J call TRBJ1-6; TRBD1 matches 7 bases. The sample comprised blood. This TCR was sampled from a young man in good health. This CDR3 is CASSYSHRGRGSPLHF. The CDR3, as DNA: TGTGCCAGCAGTTACAGCCACAGGGGACGCGGATCACCCCTCCACTTT.